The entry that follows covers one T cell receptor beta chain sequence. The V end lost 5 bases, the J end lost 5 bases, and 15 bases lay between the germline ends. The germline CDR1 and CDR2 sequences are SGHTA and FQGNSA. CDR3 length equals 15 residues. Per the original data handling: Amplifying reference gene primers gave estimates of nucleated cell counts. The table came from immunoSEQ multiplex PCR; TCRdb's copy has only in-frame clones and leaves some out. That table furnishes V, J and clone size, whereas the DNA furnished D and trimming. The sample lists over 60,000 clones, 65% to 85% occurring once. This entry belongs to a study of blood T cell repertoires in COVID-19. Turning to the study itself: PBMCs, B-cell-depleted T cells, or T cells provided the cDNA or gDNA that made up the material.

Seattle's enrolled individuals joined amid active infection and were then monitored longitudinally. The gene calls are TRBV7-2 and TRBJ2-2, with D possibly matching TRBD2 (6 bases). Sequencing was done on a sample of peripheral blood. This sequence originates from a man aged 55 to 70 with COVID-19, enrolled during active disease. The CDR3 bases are TGTGCCAGCAGCCCTAAACGGGAGTGGACCGGGGAGCTGTTTTTT. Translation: CASSPKREWTGELFF.